This T cell receptor beta chain was sequenced for a study of T-cell memory formation after mild COVID-19. Germline V gene sequence: CDR1 SGDLS, CDR2 YYNGEE. CDR3 size: 18 residues. Trimming at V came to 0 bases and at J to 0 bases, leaving 9 bases not matched to a gene. TCRdb re-analysed the 5' RACE reads in MiXCR, keeping a single row per CDR3 protein. Altogether around 340,000 distinct CDR3 sequences are present, roughly an eighth being singletons, with the ten largest covering 22%. Material: PBMCs or a T cell subset sorted from them (not recorded which). The TCR originated in a man aged 18 to 29 who had mild COVID-19 (a few samples of this study predate the infection). Cell type and time point are not known. This rearrangement joins TRBV9 to TRBJ1-1; TRBD1 aligns across 9 bases. The CDR3 nucleotides are TGTGCCAGCAGCGTAGGGCTGGGACAGGGTCGGATGAACACTGAAGCTTTCTTT. Translating it yields CASSVGLGQGRMNTEAFF.